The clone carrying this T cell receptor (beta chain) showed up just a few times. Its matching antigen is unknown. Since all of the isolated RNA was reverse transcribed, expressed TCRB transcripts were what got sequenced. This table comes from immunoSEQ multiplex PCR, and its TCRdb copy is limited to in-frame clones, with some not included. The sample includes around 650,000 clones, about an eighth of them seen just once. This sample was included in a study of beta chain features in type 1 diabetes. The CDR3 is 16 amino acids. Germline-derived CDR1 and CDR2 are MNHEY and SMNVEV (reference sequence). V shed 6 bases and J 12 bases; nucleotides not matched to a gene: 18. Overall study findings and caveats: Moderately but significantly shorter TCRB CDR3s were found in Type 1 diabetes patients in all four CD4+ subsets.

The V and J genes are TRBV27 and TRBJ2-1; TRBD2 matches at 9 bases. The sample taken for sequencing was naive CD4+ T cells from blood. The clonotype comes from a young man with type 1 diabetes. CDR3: CASSSNSGGPSFGQFF. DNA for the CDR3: TGTGCCAGCAGCTCAAATAGCGGGGGCCCCTCTTTTGGGCAGTTCTTC.